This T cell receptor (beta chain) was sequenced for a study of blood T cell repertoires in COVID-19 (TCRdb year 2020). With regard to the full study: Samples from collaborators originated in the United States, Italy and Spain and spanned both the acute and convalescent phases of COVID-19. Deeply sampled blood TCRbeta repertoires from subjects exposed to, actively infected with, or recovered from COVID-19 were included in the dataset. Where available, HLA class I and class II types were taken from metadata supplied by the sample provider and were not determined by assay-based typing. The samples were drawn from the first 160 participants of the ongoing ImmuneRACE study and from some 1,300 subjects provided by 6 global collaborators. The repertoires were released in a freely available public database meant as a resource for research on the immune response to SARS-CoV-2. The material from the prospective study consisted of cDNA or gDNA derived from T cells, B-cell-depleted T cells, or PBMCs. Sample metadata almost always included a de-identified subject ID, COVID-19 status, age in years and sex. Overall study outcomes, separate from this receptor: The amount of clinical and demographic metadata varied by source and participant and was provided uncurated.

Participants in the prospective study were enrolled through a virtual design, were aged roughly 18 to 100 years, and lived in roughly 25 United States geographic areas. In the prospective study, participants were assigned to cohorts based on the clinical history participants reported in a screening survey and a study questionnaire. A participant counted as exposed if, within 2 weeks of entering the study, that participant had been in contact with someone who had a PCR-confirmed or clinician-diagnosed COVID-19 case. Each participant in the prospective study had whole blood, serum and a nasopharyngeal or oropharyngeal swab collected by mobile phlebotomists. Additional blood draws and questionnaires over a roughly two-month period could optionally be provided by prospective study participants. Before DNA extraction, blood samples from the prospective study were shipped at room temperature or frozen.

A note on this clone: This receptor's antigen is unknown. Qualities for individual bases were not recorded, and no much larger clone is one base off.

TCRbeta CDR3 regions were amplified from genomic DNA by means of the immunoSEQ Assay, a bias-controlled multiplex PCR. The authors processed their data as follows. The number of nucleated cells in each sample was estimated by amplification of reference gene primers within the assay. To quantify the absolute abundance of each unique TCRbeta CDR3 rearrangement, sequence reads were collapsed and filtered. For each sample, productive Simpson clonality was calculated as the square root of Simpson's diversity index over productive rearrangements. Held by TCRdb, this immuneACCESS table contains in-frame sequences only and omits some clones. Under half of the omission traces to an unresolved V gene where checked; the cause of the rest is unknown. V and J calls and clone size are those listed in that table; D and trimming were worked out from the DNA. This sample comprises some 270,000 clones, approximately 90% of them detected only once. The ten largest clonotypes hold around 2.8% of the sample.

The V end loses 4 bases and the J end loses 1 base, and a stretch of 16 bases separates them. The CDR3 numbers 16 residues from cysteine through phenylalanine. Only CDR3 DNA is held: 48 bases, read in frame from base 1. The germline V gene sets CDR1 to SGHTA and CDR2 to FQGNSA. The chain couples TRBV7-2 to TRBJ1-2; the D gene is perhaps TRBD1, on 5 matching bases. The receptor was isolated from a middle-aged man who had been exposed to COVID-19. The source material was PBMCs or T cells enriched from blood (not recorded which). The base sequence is TGTGCCAGCAGCTCCCGTCGGGACTCCTTTAACTATGGCTACACCTTC. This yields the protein CASSSRRDSFNYGYTF.